This T cell receptor beta chain was recovered during a study of T cell responses to AZD1222 COVID-19 vaccine. This CDR3 contains 15 residues. The germline gives CDR1 SGHTS, CDR2 YDEGEE. Deletions cut 4 bases from V and 0 bases from J, with 10 bases between. Some clones are missing from TCRdb's copy, which holds only in-frame ones; the method was immunoSEQ multiplex PCR. The sample holds around 140,000 clones, over 90% seen once. This clone was seen more than once but under ten times. The input for sequencing was peripheral blood, taken on day 0 of AZD1222 vaccination. This chain connects TRBV5-8 to TRBJ2-2, with D possibly being TRBD2 (5 bases). This sequence originates from an adult in good health. The CDR3 sequence: CASSPPGTNTGELFF. CDR3 coding DNA: TGTGCCAGCAGCCCCCCGGGAACGAACACCGGGGAGCTGTTTTTT.